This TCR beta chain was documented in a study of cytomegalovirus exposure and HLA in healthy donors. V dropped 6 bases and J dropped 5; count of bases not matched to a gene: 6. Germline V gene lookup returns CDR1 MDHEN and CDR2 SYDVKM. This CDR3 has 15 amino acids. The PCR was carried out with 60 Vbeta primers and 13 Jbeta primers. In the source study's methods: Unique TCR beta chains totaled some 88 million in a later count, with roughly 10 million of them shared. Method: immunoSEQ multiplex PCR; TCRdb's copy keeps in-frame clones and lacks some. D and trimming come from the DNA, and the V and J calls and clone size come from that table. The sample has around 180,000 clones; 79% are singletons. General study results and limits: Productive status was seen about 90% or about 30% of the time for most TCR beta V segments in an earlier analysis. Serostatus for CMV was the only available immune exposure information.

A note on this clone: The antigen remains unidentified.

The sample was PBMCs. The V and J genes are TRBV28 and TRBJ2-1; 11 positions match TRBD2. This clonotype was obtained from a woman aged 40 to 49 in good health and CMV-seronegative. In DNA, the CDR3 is TGTGCCAGCAGAAGTAGCGGGAGGGAAAACAATGAGCAGTTCTTC. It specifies CASRSSGRENNEQFF.